The next 5 T cell receptor beta chains were all read from a single sample in a study of T cells in Graves' hyperthyroidism and ophthalmopathy. Amplification yielded TCR beta CDR3 regions, with RNA transcripts as the source. Primed by the HTBI set, a first-round RT-PCR was run on the TCR CDR3. TCRdb re-called the multiplex PCR reads with MiXCR, one entry per CDR3 protein. The sample holds about 400,000 distinct CDR3 sequences; under 15% are singletons and the top ten take 9.2%. Sequences were obtained from blood. These receptors originate from a young woman with Graves' hyperthyroidism.

To note about this clonotype: A much larger clone lies a single base off, so this may be a read error. The CDR3 protein is CSAGHNEQLF. The CDR3 coding sequence is TGCAGCGCAGGACACAATGAGCAGCTCTTC. The chain employs TRBV29-1 and TRBJ2-1; possibly TRBD1 for D (5 bases). The CDR3 consists of 10 residues. Germline CDR1 and CDR2: SQVTM and ANQGSEA.

This clonotype was seen ten or more times. V usage is TRBV7-9 and J usage is TRBJ2-7; D may be TRBD1 or TRBD2 (5 bases each). The CDR3 is 14 residues long. The V end was cut by 2 bases, the J end by 3 bases, with 11 bases between. The germline V gene encodes CDR1 SEHNR and CDR2 FQNEAQ (reference sequence). CDR3 coding DNA: TGTGCCAGCAGCTTATGGGACGCAGACTACGAGCAGTACTTC. Its protein product is CASSLWDADYEQYF.

Points on this clonotype: Being one base from a much bigger clone, this may be a read error. V gene TRBV5-1 combines with J gene TRBJ1-5; 8 bases match TRBD1. The germline CDR1 and CDR2 sequences are SGHRS and YFSETQ. Trimming removed 4 bases from V and 3 bases from J; junction bases left unmatched: 6. The CDR3 is 15 amino acids. In DNA form, the CDR3 reads TGCGCCAGCAGCGCCAGGACAGGGCCCAATCAGCCCCAGCATTTT. Its translation: CASSARTGPNQPQHF.

This clonotype showed up just a few times. CDR3 loop: CASSLVRAPGDQYF. Written as DNA, the CDR3 is TGTGCCAGCAGCTTGGTCAGGGCCCCCGGGGATCAGTACTTC. The chain employs TRBV7-9 and TRBJ2-4; the D call may be TRBD1 or TRBD2 (5 bases each). Germline lookup yields CDR1 SEHNR and CDR2 FQNEAQ (reference sequence). Trimming shortened V by 3 bases and J by 12 bases, and 18 bases separated the two germline ends. The CDR3 is 14 residues long.

Turning to this clonotype: Possible read error: a much larger clone is one base away. The V and J genes are TRBV6-5 and TRBJ2-7; perhaps D is TRBD1 or TRBD2 (6 bases each). This CDR3 has 15 amino acids. CDR1 is MNHEY and CDR2 is SVGAGI in the germline V gene. As DNA, the CDR3 is TGTGCCGGCAGTTTTCAGGGGACTGGAGCCTACGAGCAGTACTTC. It codes for CAGSFQGTGAYEQYF.